These 27 T cell receptor beta chains share one sample of origin, sequenced in a study of vaccination and CD4 T cells after COVID-19. Their cognate antigens are unknown. Treatment described: roughly ten-day PBMC culture with coronavirus spike peptide pools or control peptides (ViraFEST assay). An unexposed donor provided the CD4+ T cells, which were collected before the COVID-19 pandemic (2011-2018). Sequencing of cultured CD4+ T cell DNA used the Oncomine TCR Beta short-read assay. MiXCR was run by TCRdb on the PCR reads, yielding one entry per CDR3 protein. The table has thousands of distinct CDR3 sequences, roughly 40% seen once. The material sequenced was CD4+ T cells from blood, cultured in vitro. These receptors were taken from a human donor in good health.

This clonotype was seen a few times. The chain uses TRBV7-8 and TRBJ2-3; 10 bases align to TRBD2. V lost 1 base, J lost 5 bases, and 6 bases stayed unmatched. From germline, CDR1 is SGHVS and CDR2 FQNEAQ. The CDR3 consists of 16 residues. The CDR3, as DNA: TGTGCCAGCAGCTTAGGCATTTTAGCGGGAGGAGATACGCAGTATTTT. This translates into CASSLGILAGGDTQYF. The full variable domain, completed using reference TRBV7-8 and TRBJ2-3, is GAGVSQSPRYKVAKRGQDVALRCDPISGHVSLFWYQQALGQGPEFLTYFQNEAQLDKSGLPSDRFFAERPEGSVSTLKIQRTQQEDSAVYLCASSLGILAGGDTQYFGPGTRLTVL.

The V call is TRBV2, the J call TRBJ2-1, with D unclear. V lost 4 bases and J lost 6, with 4 bases in between. The CDR3 runs to 11 residues. The V gene's germline CDR1 is SNHLY and CDR2 FYNNEI. Written as DNA, the CDR3 is TGTGCCAGCAGTGCCTCCAATGAGCAGTTCTTC. This codes for CASSASNEQFF.

The sample holds a few counts of this clonotype. The V and J genes are TRBV20-1 and TRBJ2-5, with 10 bases aligning to TRBD2. Germline lookup yields CDR1 DFQATT and CDR2 SNEGSKA (reference sequence). CDR3 length equals 13 residues. V lost 6 bases, J lost 6 bases, and 7 bases stayed unmatched. CDR3 bases: TGCAGTGCCTATCTAGCGGGAGCCAAGACCCAGTACTTC. Its translation is CSAYLAGAKTQYF.

The chain joins TRBV7-2 to TRBJ2-2; D is possibly TRBD2 (5 bases). Germline V lookup: CDR1 SGHTA, CDR2 FQGNSA. The CDR3 totals 16 residues. The ends were cut back, 5 bases at V and 4 bases at J, with 17 bases in the middle. The CDR3 nucleotides read TGTGCCAGCAGCATCCGGCGGCTAGCACCCACCGGGGAGCTGTTTTTT. The encoded protein is CASSIRRLAPTGELFF. Complete variable domain (other parts from reference TRBV7-2 and TRBJ2-2): GAGVSQSPSNKVTEKGKDVELRCDPISGHTALYWYRQSLGQGLEFLIYFQGNSAPDKSGLPSDRFSAERTGGSVSTLTIQRTQQEDSAVYLCASSIRRLAPTGELFFGEGSRLTVL.

The chain links TRBV12-3 or TRBV12-4 to TRBJ1-5; D gene uncertain. This CDR3 contains 12 residues. Trimming shortened V by 8 bases and J by 4 bases, and 9 bases separated the two germline ends. Written as DNA, the CDR3 is TGTGCCAGCCGGACGGGAAATCAGCCCCAGCATTTT. Translating gives CASRTGNQPQHF.

J is TRBJ2-1 and V is TRBV19; D possibly corresponds to TRBD1 (5 bases). Trimming cost V 3 bases and J 7 bases, with 10 bases left between them. Germline CDR1 and CDR2: LNHDA and SQIVND (reference sequence). The CDR3 covers 13 residues. The CDR3 loop reads CASSIKGRNEQFF. CDR3 nucleotide sequence: TGTGCCAGTAGTATTAAGGGGCGTAATGAGCAGTTCTTC. Full variable domain (missing parts from reference TRBV19 and TRBJ2-1): DGGITQSPKYLFRKEGQNVTLSCEQNLNHDAMYWYRQDPGQGLRLIYYSQIVNDFQKGDIAEGYSVSREKKESFPLTVTSAQKNPTAFYLCASSIKGRNEQFFGPGTRLTVL.

The CDR3 loop is CASSLGGAKIYEQYF. CDR3 nucleotides: TGTGCCAGCAGCTTAGGTGGGGCCAAGATCTACGAGCAGTACTTC. This chain connects TRBV11-2 to TRBJ2-7; possible D gene TRBD1, 5 bases. V lost 1 base, J lost 3 bases, and 13 bases lay in between. This CDR3 contains 15 residues. The germline V gene has CDR1 SGHAT and CDR2 FQNNGV. The complete variable domain, with remaining parts taken from reference TRBV11-2 and TRBJ2-7, reads EAGVAQSPRYKIIEKRQSVAFWCNPISGHATLYWYQQILGQGPKLLIQFQNNGVVDDSQLPKDRFSAERLKGVDSTLKIQPAKLEDSAVYLCASSLGGAKIYEQYFGPGTRLTVT.

This rearrangement joins TRBV7-8 to TRBJ2-7; D gene uncertain. The V gene's germline CDR1 is SGHVS and CDR2 FQNEAQ. Trimming pared 4 bases from V and 4 bases from J, leaving 14 bases between. The CDR3 length is 14 residues. Written as DNA, the CDR3 is TGTGCCAGCAGCTACATCGGACCCGCGTACGAGCAGTACTTC. It translates to CASSYIGPAYEQYF.

The V call is TRBV4-3, the J call TRBJ2-5; 7 bases match TRBD2. CDR3 length equals 15 residues. Germline CDR1 is LGHNA and CDR2 is YSLEER. V lost 4 bases, J lost 2 bases, and 7 bases stayed unmatched. CDR3 DNA sequence: TGCGCCAGCAGCCCCCACCTAGCGGTGCAAGAGACCCAGTACTTC. The encoded protein is CASSPHLAVQETQYF.

The V call is TRBV6-2 or TRBV6-3, the J call TRBJ2-1; 8 bases agree with TRBD2. This CDR3 contains 16 residues. Germline trimming cut 7 bases from V and 5 bases from J; bases unmatched to any gene: 13. The V gene's germline CDR1 is MNHEY and CDR2 SVGEGT. CDR3 region: CASTGPTSGRNNEQFF. CDR3 coding DNA: TGTGCCAGCACCGGACCTACTAGCGGTAGGAACAATGAGCAGTTCTTC.

This clonotype appeared a few times. The rearrangement links TRBV7-6 to TRBJ2-5; D is unresolved. The V end was cut by 5 bases, the J end by 4 bases, with 17 bases between. The CDR3 runs 15 residues. Germline CDR1 reads SGHVS; CDR2 reads FNYEAQ. The chain's CDR3 is CASSPQGGWGETQYF. CDR3 in DNA: TGTGCCAGCAGCCCTCAAGGCGGCTGGGGAGAGACCCAGTACTTC.

Here the CDR3 reads CASSLGGGNSPLHF. The CDR3 region has the DNA TGTGCCAGCAGTTTAGGGGGTGGTAATTCACCCCTCCACTTT. The chain employs TRBV12-3 or TRBV12-4 and TRBJ1-6; no clear D. This CDR3 is built from 14 residues. V was clipped by 1 base and J by 6 bases, with 7 bases between them.

This clonotype has just a few counts. The chain is built from TRBV7-7 and TRBJ1-2; weak D call: TRBD1 (5 bases). CDR1 and CDR2 from the germline V gene are SSHAT and FNYEAQ (reference sequence). Trimming stripped 4 bases from V and 4 bases from J, with 10 bases between. CDR3 length: 13 residues. CDR3 DNA sequence: TGTGCCAGCAGCTCAGACAGCTCCTATGGCTACACCTTC. Encoded protein: CASSSDSSYGYTF.

The J gene is TRBJ1-6, the V gene TRBV7-9; D ambiguous. V lost 2 bases to trimming and J lost 5 bases, with 7 bases between them. This CDR3 comprises 14 residues. CDR1 and CDR2 (germline): SEHNR, FQNEAQ (reference sequence). CDR3 sequence (DNA): TGTGCCAGCAGCTTATGGCCGGATAATTCACCCCTCCACTTT. Amino acids: CASSLWPDNSPLHF.

This clonotype is judged medium-sized. The J gene is TRBJ1-1, the V gene TRBV27; 8 bases align to TRBD1. This CDR3 comprises 13 residues. CDR1 is MNHEY and CDR2 is SMNVEV in the germline V gene (reference sequence). Trimming at V came to 7 bases and at J to 4 bases, leaving 5 bases not matched to a gene. CDR3: CASTKTGGTEAFF. The CDR3 region has the DNA TGTGCCAGCACTAAAACAGGGGGCACTGAAGCTTTCTTT.

The table lists this clonotype with a few counts. V usage is TRBV7-2 and J usage is TRBJ2-2; a possible D gene is TRBD2 (5 bases). The length of the CDR3 is 15 residues. V was shortened by 1 base and J by 3 bases, with 9 bases between the two germline ends. In germline, CDR1 is SGHTA, CDR2 FQGNSA. DNA for the CDR3: TGTGCCAGCAGCTTAGGAGCGGTAGACACCGGGGAGCTGTTTTTT. Its protein product is CASSLGAVDTGELFF.

The chain recombines TRBV19 with TRBJ1-5; maybe TRBD1 (6 bases). Deletions cut 10 bases from V and 0 bases from J, with 10 bases between. The CDR3 has 13 residues. Germline assignment: CDR1 LNHDA and CDR2 SQIVND (reference sequence). CDR3 bases: TGTGCCACAGGGACATATAGCAATCAGCCCCAGCATTTT. This sequence encodes CATGTYSNQPQHF.

This clonotype was picked up a small number of times. CDR3 nucleotide sequence: TGTGCCAGCAGAAGACAGGGCTGGAACACCGGGGAGCTGTTTTTT. Amino acids: CASRRQGWNTGELFF. The rearrangement uses TRBV6-1 and TRBJ2-2, with TRBD1 matching over 7 bases. This CDR3 spans 15 amino acids. The V segment lost 6 bases and the J segment 1 base; nucleotides outside the gene matches: 5. The germline V gene has CDR1 MNHNS and CDR2 SASEGT.

The genes are TRBV27 and TRBJ2-2; 10 bases match TRBD1. Germline loops: CDR1 MNHEY, CDR2 SMNVEV (reference sequence). V trimming: 6 bases; J trimming: 4 bases; junction bases outside the gene matches: 8. This CDR3 region has 16 residues. Here the CDR3 DNA reads TGTGCCAGCAGCTTCGGTTGGACAGGGGGCACCGGGGAGCTGTTTTTT. This gives the protein CASSFGWTGGTGELFF.

A note on this clonotype: A junction boundary mismatches the germline segment, possibly from a read error. V usage is TRBV28 and J usage is TRBJ2-2; 9 positions agree with TRBD1. In germline, CDR1 is MDHEN, CDR2 SYDVKM. This CDR3 has 13 residues. The CDR3 sequence is CATWTGVTGGLFF. The CDR3 DNA is TGTGCCACCTGGACAGGGGTGACCGGGGGGCTGTTTTTT.

V gene TRBV7-7 combines with J gene TRBJ2-5; D not certain. The CDR3 sequence is 14 residues long. The V end lost 3 bases, the J end lost 2 bases, and 10 bases lay between the germline ends. CDR1 is SSHAT and CDR2 is FNYEAQ in the germline V gene (reference sequence). CDR3 DNA: TGTGCCAGCAGCTTGATAGGAAAACAAGAGACCCAGTACTTC. Amino acid sequence: CASSLIGKQETQYF. Filled out from reference TRBV7-7 and TRBJ2-5, the complete variable domain reads GAGVSQSPRYKVTKRGQDVTLRCDPISSHATLYWYQQALGQGPEFLTYFNYEAQPDKSGLPSDRFSAERPEGSISTLTIQRTEQRDSAMYRCASSLIGKQETQYFGPGTRLLVL.

The rearrangement links TRBV29-1 to TRBJ1-5; D is ambiguous. The germline V and J ends were trimmed by 0 bases and 9 bases, with 9 bases remaining between them. This CDR3 contains 12 residues. From germline, CDR1 is SQVTM and CDR2 ANQGSEA. CDR3 bases: TGCAGCGTTGAAGAAGATAAGGGGCCCCAGCATTTT. Residues: CSVEEDKGPQHF.

The chain links TRBV2 to TRBJ1-3; the match to TRBD1 covers 8 bases. Trimming at V came to 6 bases and at J to 0 bases, leaving 4 bases not matched to a gene. Germline V lookup: CDR1 SNHLY, CDR2 FYNNEI. The CDR3 runs 15 residues. The CDR3 is CASRETGGSGNTIYF. In DNA form, the CDR3 reads TGTGCCAGCAGGGAAACAGGGGGCTCTGGAAACACCATATATTTT.

The chain uses TRBV6-2 or TRBV6-3 and TRBJ2-7; 7 positions match TRBD2. Germline loops: CDR1 MNHEY, CDR2 SVGEGT. The CDR3 runs to 14 residues. V shed 4 bases, J shed 3 bases, and the junction held 6 bases outside the gene matches. The CDR3 region is CASSSNRDYYEQYF. The CDR3 nucleotides are TGTGCCAGCAGTTCAAACCGGGACTACTACGAGCAGTACTTC.

This clonotype showed up just a few times. The J gene is TRBJ1-5, the V gene TRBV2, with D perhaps matching TRBD1 (5 bases). Trimming cost V 7 bases and J 0 bases, with 10 bases left between them. This CDR3 is 14 amino acids long. The germline CDR1 and CDR2 sequences are SNHLY and FYNNEI. CDR3 amino acids: CASMAGYSNQPQHF. CDR3 nucleotides: TGTGCCAGCATGGCAGGGTATAGCAATCAGCCCCAGCATTTT.

This clonotype showed up just once. This rearrangement joins TRBV11-2 to TRBJ2-1; 16 nucleotides match TRBD2. Unmatched junction bases numbered 6, after V lost 4 bases and J lost 9 bases. CDR3 length: 16 amino acids. CDR1 and CDR2 (germline): SGHAT, FQNNGV. Here the CDR3 reads CASSSGLAGGQGEQFF. The CDR3 nucleotides are TGTGCCAGCAGCTCGGGACTAGCGGGAGGGCAGGGTGAGCAGTTCTTC.

The rearrangement uses TRBV7-8 and TRBJ2-4; TRBD1 is a possible D gene (5 bases). CDR1 is SGHVS, CDR2 FQNEAQ, per germline. The CDR3 sequence is 16 residues long. V gave up 5 bases and J gave up 0 bases, with 14 bases separating them. CDR3 DNA sequence: TGTGCCAGCAGCCTTCGGTTGGGGCTAGCCAAAAACATTCAGTACTTC. Protein: CASSLRLGLAKNIQYF.